The clone carrying this TCR beta chain was recorded many times. Antigen: not known. Methods used by the authors: CDR3 was compared across clinicopathological groups, and the resulting differences were used to build a distant-metastasis classifier for papillary thyroid cancer. TCRdb reprocessed the PCR reads using MiXCR. These V and J calls originate from TCRdb's pipeline instead of the authors' own analysis. The data contain fewer than 18,000 clones, under 25% of them seen just once; the ten biggest clones take up under 9.5%. V was trimmed by 4 bases and J by 7 bases, leaving 23 bases between them. This CDR3 has 16 residues. Germline V gives CDR1 SGHRS, CDR2 YFSETQ. No patient received treatment before thyroid surgery. The data originate from a study of metastatic and nonmetastatic thyroid tumors. Whole-study context: Repertoires of blood and of tissue (tumor or nodule) from malignant and benign thyroid patients were compared. General study results and limits: Reportedly, malignant thyroid tumors had significantly higher TCR beta diversity than benign nodules, in blood and tumor.

This chain links TRBV5-1 with TRBJ1-1; TRBD1 might be the D (6 bases). This sequence originates from a female donor with papillary thyroid cancer or a benign thyroid nodule (not recorded which). Some clones in this sample may be carry-over from other donors' samples. The sample comprised tumor tissue. The chain's CDR3 is CASSPKPQGSIFEAFF. The CDR3 DNA follows: TGCGCCAGCAGCCCAAAGCCCCAGGGGTCGATCTTTGAAGCTTTCTTT. Based on the CDR3 plus reference TRBV5-1 and TRBJ1-1, the full variable domain is KAGVTQTPRYLIKTRGQQVTLSCSPISGHRSVSWYQQTPGQGLQFLFEYFSETQRNKGNFPGRFSGRQFSNSRSEMNVSTLELGDSALYLCASSPKPQGSIFEAFFGQGTRLTVV.